These 8 T cell receptor beta chains came from one sample sequenced in a study of CD8 T cells in Susac syndrome. With random hexamers, roughly 0.45 to 1 ug RNA was reverse transcribed. TCRdb reanalysed the immunoSEQ multiplex PCR reads using MiXCR and keeps one entry per CDR3 protein. The data show some 150,000 distinct CDR3 sequences, about 94% seen once. Sequencing was performed on CD8+ T cells from PBMCs. All receptors come from a human donor with multiple sclerosis.

V gene TRBV19 combines with J gene TRBJ2-1; D possibly corresponds to TRBD2 (5 bases). This CDR3 is 13 amino acids long. Germline V gives CDR1 LNHDA, CDR2 SQIVND (reference sequence). Trimming left V 1 base short and J 9 bases short, with 10 bases between. Written as DNA, the CDR3 is TGTGCCAGTAGTATAGGTAGCGCGAGTGAGCAGTTCTTC. Translation: CASSIGSASEQFF.

This clonotype has only one observation. The chain employs TRBV25-1 and TRBJ1-2; D remains ambiguous. V dropped 3 bases and J dropped 7 bases, with 12 bases sitting between them. CDR1 is MGHDK and CDR2 is SYGVNS in the germline V gene. This CDR3 is built from 13 residues. The CDR3 DNA reads TGTGCCAGCAGTGATGGGTTCTCTGGTGGCTACACCTTC. Its translation: CASSDGFSGGYTF.

The chain uses TRBV7-9 and TRBJ2-3; possible D gene TRBD2, 6 bases. V lost 5 bases and J lost 10, with 13 bases in between. The V gene's germline CDR1 is SEHNR and CDR2 FQNEAQ (reference sequence). The CDR3 extends over 12 amino acids. The CDR3 DNA reads TGTGCCAGCAGCCCCCCACGGGGGTCGCAGTATTTT. It translates to CASSPPRGSQYF.

The chain has TRBV9 and TRBJ2-5; TRBD2 is a possible D gene (6 bases). Per germline, CDR1 SGDLS and CDR2 YYNGEE. The V end was cut by 2 bases, the J end by 3 bases, with 11 bases between. There are 14 residues in the CDR3. The CDR3 here is CASSVGGGKETQYF. The CDR3 DNA follows: TGTGCCAGCAGCGTGGGGGGTGGCAAAGAGACCCAGTACTTC.

This chain's CDR3 is CASSPGRGEAFF. The CDR3 nucleotides are TGTGCCAGCAGCCCTGGACGGGGTGAAGCTTTCTTT. The chain joins TRBV6-5 to TRBJ1-1; unclear D gene. The CDR3 sequence is 12 residues long. Germline CDR1 reads MNHEY; CDR2 reads SVGAGI. The V and J ends lost 6 bases and 7 bases respectively, with 12 bases between them.

CDR3 nucleotides: TGTGCCAGCAGCGATAGAGGCGGGGAGCTGTTTTTT. Its protein product is CASSDRGGELFF. The gene calls are TRBV5-6 and TRBJ2-2; no definite D call. CDR1 is SGHDT and CDR2 is YYEEEE in the germline V gene. Trimming stripped 4 bases from V and 7 bases from J, with 8 bases between. This CDR3 is built from 12 residues.

The gene calls are TRBV27 and TRBJ1-1; D might be TRBD1 (6 bases). This CDR3 contains 13 residues. V shed 2 bases and J shed 5 bases, with 9 bases lying between them. From germline, CDR1 is MNHEY and CDR2 SMNVEV (reference sequence). CDR3 protein: CASSLTGFTEAFF. The CDR3 DNA reads as TGTGCCAGCAGTTTAACAGGGTTTACTGAAGCTTTCTTT.

The chain is built from TRBV7-9 and TRBJ1-1; 8 positions match TRBD1. Germline CDR1 is SEHNR and CDR2 is FQNEAQ (reference sequence). Trimming cost V 5 bases and J 4 bases; bases outside gene matches: 6. The CDR3 length is 14 residues. The CDR3 reads CASSPGQGGTEAFF. In DNA, the CDR3 is TGTGCCAGCAGCCCTGGACAGGGCGGCACTGAAGCTTTCTTT. Drawing the rest from reference TRBV7-9 and TRBJ1-1, the complete variable domain is DTGVSQNPRHKITKRGQNVTFRCDPISEHNRLYWYRQTLGQGPEFLTYFQNEAQLEKSRLLSDRFSAERPKGSFSTLEIQRTEQGDSAMYLCASSPGQGGTEAFFGQGTRLTVV.